These T cell receptor beta chains were read from a single sample in a study of metastatic and nonmetastatic thyroid tumors. From the PCR reads, TCRdb re-called clones with MiXCR. The profile shows approximately 82,000 clones, around 13% of them singletons. The sequencing sample was made of tumor tissue. The receptors stem from a female donor with papillary thyroid cancer or a benign thyroid nodule (not recorded which). Some clones in this sample may be carry-over from other donors' samples. Both conserved end residues are part of each CDR3. The order of the fields is V gene, J gene, CDR3 protein.

>TRBV4-2|TRBJ2-6
CASSPAGSGSVRSGANVLTF
>TRBV11-1|TRBJ2-3
CASSLGPGLAGGTDTQYF
>TRBV20-1|TRBJ2-7
CSARDGGLAPEVVTYEQYF
>TRBV5-4|TRBJ2-7
CASSATSYEQYF
>TRBV12-3/TRBV12-4|TRBJ2-7
CASSLYPGDQYEQYF
>TRBV5-4|TRBJ2-2
CASSSGTSATGELFF
>TRBV27|TRBJ2-3
CASSSQVPTDTQYF
>TRBV2|TRBJ2-3
CASSPLRDTQYF
>TRBV5-1|TRBJ2-5
CASSLGQLQETQYF
>TRBV15|TRBJ2-2
CATRRGAHTGELFF
>TRBV6-1|TRBJ1-6
CASSPTGTGNSPLHF
>TRBV20-1|TRBJ2-5
CSASGQGGTQYF
>TRBV7-9|TRBJ1-5
CASTDNSRVQPQHF
>TRBV18|TRBJ2-3
CASSPPRSGSGVDTQYF
>TRBV11-2|TRBJ2-3
CASSREVGGSQYF
>TRBV24-1|TRBJ2-5
CATVPQDHTLSETQYF
>TRBV7-3|TRBJ2-3
CASSSGVRTDTQYF
>TRBV20-1|TRBJ1-5
CSARDRDQPQHF
>TRBV5-4|TRBJ2-7
CASSPVGGRSYEQYF
>TRBV5-1|TRBJ2-1
CASSLASGRSYNEQFF
>TRBV19|TRBJ2-5
CASSRQGAETQYF
>TRBV7-9|TRBJ2-1
CASSLGTSGDNEQFF
>TRBV10-1|TRBJ2-7
CASSALGGKGEQYF
>TRBV4-1|TRBJ1-5
CASSLDRSQPQHF
>TRBV29-1|TRBJ1-2
CSVAPGGGPYGYTF
>TRBV6-5|TRBJ2-7
CAGSYFIHVSEQYF
>TRBV9|TRBJ2-1
CASSVVAGGYNEQFF
>TRBV11-3|TRBJ2-3
CASSPWTVTSTDTQYF
>TRBV7-8|TRBJ2-2
CASSLAGGAGTGELFF
>TRBV20-1|TRBJ1-4
CSAAGQGVEKLFF
>TRBV10-3|TRBJ1-4
CAIIFTGGRTNEKLFF
>TRBV2|TRBJ2-1
CASSEAWTGRVDNEQFF
>TRBV20-1|TRBJ2-4
CSARVAGTGAKNIQYF
>TRBV5-5|TRBJ1-5
CASSLVGGRGEAQHF
>TRBV6-5|TRBJ2-7
CASSYDIGFGSPTYEQYF
>TRBV6-1|TRBJ1-1
CASSELGRQNTEAFF
>TRBV28|TRBJ2-2
CASSLLAGSNTGELFF
>TRBV19|TRBJ1-1
CASNPKGVITEAFF
>TRBV11-2|TRBJ1-6
CASSWGGHADISPLHF
>TRBV7-9|TRBJ1-5
CASSTTGSGNQPQHF
>TRBV11-3|TRBJ2-1
CASRRQGVGNEQFF
>TRBV11-2|TRBJ1-1
CASSLGRMNTEAFF